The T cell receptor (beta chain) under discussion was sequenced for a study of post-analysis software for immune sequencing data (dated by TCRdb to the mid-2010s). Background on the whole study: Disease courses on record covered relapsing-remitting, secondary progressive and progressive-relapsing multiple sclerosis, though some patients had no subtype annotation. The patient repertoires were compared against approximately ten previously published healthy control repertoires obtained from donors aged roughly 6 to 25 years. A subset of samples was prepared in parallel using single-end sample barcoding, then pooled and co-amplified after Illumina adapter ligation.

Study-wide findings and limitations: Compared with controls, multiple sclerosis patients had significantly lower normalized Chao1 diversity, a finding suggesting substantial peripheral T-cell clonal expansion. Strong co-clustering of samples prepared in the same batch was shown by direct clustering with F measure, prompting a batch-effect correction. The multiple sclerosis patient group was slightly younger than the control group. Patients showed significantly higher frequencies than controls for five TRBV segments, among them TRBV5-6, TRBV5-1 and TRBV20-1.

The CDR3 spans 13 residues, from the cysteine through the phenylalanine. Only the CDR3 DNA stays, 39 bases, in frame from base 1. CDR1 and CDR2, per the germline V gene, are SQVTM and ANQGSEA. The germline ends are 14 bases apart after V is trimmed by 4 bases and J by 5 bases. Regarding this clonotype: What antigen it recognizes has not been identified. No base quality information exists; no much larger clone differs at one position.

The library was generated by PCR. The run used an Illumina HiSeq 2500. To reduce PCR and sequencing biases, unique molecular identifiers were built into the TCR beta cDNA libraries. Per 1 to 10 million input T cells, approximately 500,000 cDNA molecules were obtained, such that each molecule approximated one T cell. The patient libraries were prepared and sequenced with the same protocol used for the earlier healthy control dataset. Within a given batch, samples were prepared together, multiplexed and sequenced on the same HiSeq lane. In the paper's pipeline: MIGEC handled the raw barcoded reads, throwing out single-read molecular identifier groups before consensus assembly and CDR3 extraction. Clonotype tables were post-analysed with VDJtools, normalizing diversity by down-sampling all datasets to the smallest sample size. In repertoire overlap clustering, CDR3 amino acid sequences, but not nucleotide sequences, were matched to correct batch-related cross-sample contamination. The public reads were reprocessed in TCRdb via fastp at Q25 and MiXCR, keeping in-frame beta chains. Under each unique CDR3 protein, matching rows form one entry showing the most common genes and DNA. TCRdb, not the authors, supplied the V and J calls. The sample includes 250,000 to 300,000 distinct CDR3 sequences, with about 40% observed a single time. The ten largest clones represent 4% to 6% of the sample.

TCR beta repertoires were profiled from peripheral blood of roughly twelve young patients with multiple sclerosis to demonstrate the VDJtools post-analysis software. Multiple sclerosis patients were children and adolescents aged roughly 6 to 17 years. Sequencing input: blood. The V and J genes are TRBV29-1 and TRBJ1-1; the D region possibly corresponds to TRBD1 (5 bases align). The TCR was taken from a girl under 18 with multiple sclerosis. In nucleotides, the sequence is TGCAGCGTTGGAGGGAGCGGGGGGACTGAAGCTTTCTTT. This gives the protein CSVGGSGGTEAFF.